Presented here are 18 T cell receptor beta chains from one specimen sequenced in a study of T-cell memory formation after mild COVID-19. Each CDR3 protein is one row after TCRdb ran MiXCR on the 5' RACE reads. The table lists 410,000 or so distinct CDR3 sequences, 23% of them singletons. Sequencing input: PBMCs or a T cell subset sorted from them (not recorded which). These receptors all stem from an adult woman who had mild COVID-19 (a few samples of this study predate the infection). Cell type and time point are not known.

This clonotype was counted only a few times. This chain connects TRBV27 to TRBJ2-1; possibly TRBD1 for D (6 bases). Trimming shortened V by 6 bases and J by 5 bases, and 11 bases separated the two germline ends. Germline V gene data show CDR1 as MNHEY and CDR2 as SMNVEV (reference sequence). CDR3 size: 13 residues. CDR3 region: CASSSNRDNEQFF. CDR3 bases: TGTGCCAGCAGCTCTAACAGGGACAATGAGCAGTTCTTC.

There are a few counts of this clonotype. The J gene is TRBJ2-5, the V gene TRBV6-6, with 7 positions matching TRBD2. The CDR3 has 16 residues. Germline CDR1 is MNHNY and CDR2 is SVGAGI (reference sequence). The J segment lost 3 bases and the V segment lost 6 bases, leaving 13 bases of the junction unmatched. CDR3 DNA: TGTGCCAGCAGACTTTCAGCGGGGAGGGAGAAAGAGACCCAGTACTTC. Translating gives CASRLSAGREKETQYF.

The V call is TRBV7-3, the J call TRBJ2-6; D is possibly TRBD1 or TRBD2 (5 bases each). V lost 3 bases and J lost 2, with 11 bases in between. The CDR3 totals 16 residues. Looked up from germline, CDR1 is SGHTA and CDR2 is FQGTGA. As DNA, the CDR3 is TGTGCCAGCAGCTTGATCCGAGGGGCTGGGGCCAACGTCCTGACTTTC. It is translated as CASSLIRGAGANVLTF.

This chain uses TRBV7-6 with TRBJ2-1, with TRBD1 matching 10 bases. Germline CDR1 and CDR2: SGHVS and FNYEAQ. The V gene end was trimmed by 2 bases and the J gene end by 13 bases; junction bases not matched to a gene: 5. The CDR3 covers 13 residues. The CDR3 is CASSLTGTGDQFF. CDR3 nucleotides: TGTGCCAGCAGCTTAACCGGGACAGGGGACCAGTTCTTC.

DNA of the CDR3: TGTGCCAGCAGTTCCGAGCGGGAGGGGCAAGAGACCCAGTACTTC. It codes for CASSSEREGQETQYF. The rearrangement links TRBV12-3 or TRBV12-4 to TRBJ2-5; 10 positions match TRBD2. V trimming: 4 bases; J trimming: 2 bases; junction bases outside the gene matches: 4. The length of the CDR3 is 15 residues.

The rearrangement links TRBV5-1 to TRBJ2-5, with D possibly being TRBD1 (6 bases). V was trimmed by 4 bases and J by 2 bases, leaving 15 bases between them. CDR1 SGHRS and CDR2 YFSETQ come from the germline V gene. The CDR3 is 15 residues long. The CDR3 sequence: CASSPGWGTQETQYF. In DNA, the CDR3 is TGCGCCAGCAGCCCCGGGTGGGGGACACAAGAGACCCAGTACTTC.

This clonotype was seen a few times. The chain joins TRBV12-3 or TRBV12-4 to TRBJ2-5; D perhaps matches TRBD1 (6 bases). Between the trimmed V and J ends, which lost 4 bases and 0 bases, there was a span of 9 bases. This CDR3 has 14 residues. The CDR3 region is CASSWQGYQETQYF. The CDR3 coding sequence is TGTGCCAGCAGTTGGCAGGGGTACCAAGAGACCCAGTACTTC.

This chain uses TRBV7-3 with TRBJ2-1; maybe TRBD2 (5 bases). Between the trimmed V and J ends, which lost 1 base and 10 bases, there was a span of 14 bases. The CDR3 spans 14 residues. Germline assignment: CDR1 SGHTA and CDR2 FQGTGA. In DNA form, the CDR3 reads TGTGCCAGCAGCTTAAGCTCGGAGGCGGAAGAGCAGTTCTTC. Amino acid sequence: CASSLSSEAEEQFF.

CDR3 protein: CASSDTRDLGGYTF. The CDR3 coding sequence is TGTGCCAGCAGTGACACACGGGACCTCGGGGGCTACACCTTC. J is TRBJ1-2 and V is TRBV25-1; possible D gene TRBD1, 5 bases. The CDR3 is 14 amino acids. Germline CDR1 reads MGHDK; CDR2 reads SYGVNS. The V and J ends lost 3 bases and 8 bases respectively, with 16 bases between them.

This chain's CDR3 is CASTSGQGAYEQYF. The CDR3 DNA reads as TGTGCCAGCACCTCGGGTCAGGGGGCCTACGAGCAGTACTTC. The V and J genes are TRBV6-5 and TRBJ2-7; TRBD1 agrees at 7 bases. The CDR3 contains 14 residues. V trimming: 7 bases; J trimming: 2 bases; junction bases outside the gene matches: 8. The germline gives CDR1 MNHEY, CDR2 SVGAGI.

This clonotype occurred a few times. The chain employs TRBV20-1 and TRBJ1-1; unclear D gene. Per the germline V gene, CDR1 is DFQATT and CDR2 is SNEGSKA (reference sequence). The CDR3 loop spans 11 amino acids. The V end lost 7 bases, the J end lost 5 bases, and 11 bases lay between the germline ends. The CDR3 loop is CSVRRRTEAFF. The CDR3 bases are TGCAGTGTACGACGGCGGACTGAAGCTTTCTTT.

The genes are TRBV5-1 and TRBJ1-6; the D gene is possibly TRBD1 (6 bases). This CDR3 has 15 amino acids. Germline CDR1 and CDR2: SGHRS and YFSETQ. V was shortened by 0 bases and J by 8 bases, with 12 bases between the two germline ends. CDR3 sequence: CASSLDRVRDSPLHF. The CDR3 nucleotides are TGCGCCAGCAGCTTGGACAGGGTGAGGGATTCACCCCTCCACTTT. Combining the CDR3 with reference TRBV5-1 and TRBJ1-6 gives the whole variable domain KAGVTQTPRYLIKTRGQQVTLSCSPISGHRSVSWYQQTPGQGLQFLFEYFSETQRNKGNFPGRFSGRQFSNSRSEMNVSTLELGDSALYLCASSLDRVRDSPLHFGNGTRLTVT.

The chain combines TRBV2 with TRBJ2-5, with TRBD2 identical over 9 bases. Trimming took 6 bases from V and 0 from J; bases not matched to a gene: 2. CDR1 is SNHLY, CDR2 FYNNEI, per germline. CDR3 length: 14 amino acids. DNA for the CDR3: TGTGCCAGCAGGACTAGCGGCAACCAAGAGACCCAGTACTTC. Amino acid sequence: CASRTSGNQETQYF.

This clonotype has just a few counts. The chain has TRBV5-1 and TRBJ2-5, with D maybe TRBD1 (5 bases). This CDR3 is 13 amino acids long. Germline CDR1 SGHRS, CDR2 YFSETQ. Trimming left V 6 bases short and J 4 bases short, with 13 bases between. The CDR3 nucleotides read TGCGCCAGCACTTCAGGGTATTCAGAGACCCAGTACTTC. It specifies CASTSGYSETQYF.

This chain uses TRBV7-6 with TRBJ2-7; 8 positions match TRBD1. CDR1 and CDR2 (germline): SGHVS, FNYEAQ. This CDR3 comprises 15 residues. The V segment lost 8 bases and the J segment 2 bases; nucleotides outside the gene matches: 11. The CDR3 loop reads CASGPTGQVPYEQYF. Written as DNA, the CDR3 is TGTGCCAGCGGGCCGACGGGACAGGTACCCTACGAGCAGTACTTC.

The chain has TRBV20-1 and TRBJ1-1; D possibly corresponds to TRBD1 (5 bases). This CDR3 is 13 amino acids long. The germline V gene has CDR1 DFQATT and CDR2 SNEGSKA (reference sequence). V was shortened by 5 bases and J by 0 bases, with 10 bases between the two germline ends. The CDR3 reads CSARDAMNTEAFF. In DNA form, the CDR3 reads TGCAGTGCTCGGGACGCGATGAACACTGAAGCTTTCTTT.

This rearrangement joins TRBV20-1 to TRBJ2-7, with 10 nucleotides matching TRBD1. CDR1 is DFQATT and CDR2 is SNEGSKA in the germline V gene (reference sequence). The CDR3 runs to 17 residues. The trim removed 6 bases at V and 5 bases at J, leaving 19 bases unmatched. CDR3 in DNA: TGCAGTGCGGCTAGGGCCCCCCAGGACAGGGGGTTGGACGAGCAGTACTTC. Amino acid sequence: CSAARAPQDRGLDEQYF.

There are many counts of this clonotype. V and J are TRBV5-1 and TRBJ1-1; D remains unclear. CDR1 and CDR2 (germline): SGHRS, YFSETQ. This CDR3 is 15 amino acids long. V was clipped by 4 bases and J by 0 bases, with 13 bases between them. The CDR3 coding sequence is TGCGCCAGCAGCCCGGAAGGGTACTTGAACACTGAAGCTTTCTTT. It encodes CASSPEGYLNTEAFF.